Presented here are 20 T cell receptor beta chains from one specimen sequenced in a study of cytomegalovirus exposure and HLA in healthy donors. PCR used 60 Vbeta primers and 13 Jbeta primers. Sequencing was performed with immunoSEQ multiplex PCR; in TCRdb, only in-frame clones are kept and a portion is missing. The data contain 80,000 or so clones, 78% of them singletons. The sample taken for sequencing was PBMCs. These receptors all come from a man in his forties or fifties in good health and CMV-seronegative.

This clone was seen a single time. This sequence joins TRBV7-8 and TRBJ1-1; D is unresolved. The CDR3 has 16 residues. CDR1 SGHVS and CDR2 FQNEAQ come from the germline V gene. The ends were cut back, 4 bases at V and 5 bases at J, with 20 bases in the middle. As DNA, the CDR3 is TGTGCCAGCAGCTGGGATGCGGGGTCCCGTGGGACTGAAGCTTTCTTT. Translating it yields CASSWDAGSRGTEAFF.

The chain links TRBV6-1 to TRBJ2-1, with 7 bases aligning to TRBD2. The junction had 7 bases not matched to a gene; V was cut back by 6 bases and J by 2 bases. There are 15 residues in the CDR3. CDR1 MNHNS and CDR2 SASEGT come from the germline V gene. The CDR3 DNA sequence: TGTGCCAGCAGCCGGGAGCTAGCGGCCTACAATGAGCAGTTCTTC. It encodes CASSRELAAYNEQFF.

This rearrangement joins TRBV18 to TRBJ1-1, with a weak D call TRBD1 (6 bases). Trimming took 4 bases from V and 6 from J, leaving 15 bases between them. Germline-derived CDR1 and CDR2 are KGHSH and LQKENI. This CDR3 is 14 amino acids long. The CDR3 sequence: CASSQMGGAPEAFF. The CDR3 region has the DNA TGTGCCAGCTCACAGATGGGGGGGGCCCCTGAAGCTTTCTTT.

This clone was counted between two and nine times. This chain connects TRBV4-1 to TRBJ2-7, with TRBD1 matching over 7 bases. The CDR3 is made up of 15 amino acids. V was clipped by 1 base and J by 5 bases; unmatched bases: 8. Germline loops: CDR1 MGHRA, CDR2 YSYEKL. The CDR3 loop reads CASSQVEGGLDEQYF. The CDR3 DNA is TGCGCCAGCAGCCAAGTTGAAGGGGGCTTGGACGAGCAGTACTTC.

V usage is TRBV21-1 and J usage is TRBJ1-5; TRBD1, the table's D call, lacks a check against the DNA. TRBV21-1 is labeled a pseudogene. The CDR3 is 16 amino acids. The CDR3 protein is CASSKFPGQVNQPQHF. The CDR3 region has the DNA TGTGCCAGCAGCAAATTCCCGGGACAGGTAAATCAGCCCCAGCATTTT.

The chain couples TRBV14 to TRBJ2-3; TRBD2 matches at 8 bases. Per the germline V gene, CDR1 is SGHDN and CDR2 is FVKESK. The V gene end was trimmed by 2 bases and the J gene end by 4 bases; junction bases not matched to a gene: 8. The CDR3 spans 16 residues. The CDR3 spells CASSQRAGVWPDTQYF. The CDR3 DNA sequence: TGTGCCAGCAGCCAACGAGCGGGAGTCTGGCCAGATACGCAGTATTTT.

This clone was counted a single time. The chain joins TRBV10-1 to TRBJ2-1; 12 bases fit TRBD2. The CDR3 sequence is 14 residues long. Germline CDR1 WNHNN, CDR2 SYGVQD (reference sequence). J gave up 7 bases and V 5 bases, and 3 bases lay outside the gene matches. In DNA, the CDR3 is TGCGCCAGCAGTAGAGGGACTAGCGGGAATGAGCAGTTCTTC. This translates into CASSRGTSGNEQFF.

DNA for the CDR3: TGTGCCAGCAAGGGGGCGGACAGGAACACCGGGGAGCTGTTTTTT. It encodes CASKGADRNTGELFF. V gene TRBV2 combines with J gene TRBJ2-2; 7 nucleotides match TRBD1. Germline trimming cut 7 bases from V and 1 base from J; bases unmatched to any gene: 6. The germline CDR1 and CDR2 sequences are SNHLY and FYNNEI. The CDR3 totals 15 residues.

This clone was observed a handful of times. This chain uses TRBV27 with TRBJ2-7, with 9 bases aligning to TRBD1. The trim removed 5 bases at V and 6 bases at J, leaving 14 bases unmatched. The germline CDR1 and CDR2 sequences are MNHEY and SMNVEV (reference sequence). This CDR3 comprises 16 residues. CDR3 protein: CASSIRRDRETLEQYF. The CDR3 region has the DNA TGTGCCAGCAGTATTAGGCGGGACAGGGAAACTCTCGAGCAGTACTTC.

CDR3 nucleotides: TGTGCCAGCAGCTTCGGACAGGCCCGTACCTACGAGCAGTACTTC. This encodes CASSFGQARTYEQYF. This chain uses TRBV5-4 with TRBJ2-7; TRBD1 matches 7 bases. The CDR3 runs to 15 residues. Per the germline V gene, CDR1 is SGHNT and CDR2 is YYREEE (reference sequence). V lost 2 bases and J lost 2; bases outside the gene matches: 7.

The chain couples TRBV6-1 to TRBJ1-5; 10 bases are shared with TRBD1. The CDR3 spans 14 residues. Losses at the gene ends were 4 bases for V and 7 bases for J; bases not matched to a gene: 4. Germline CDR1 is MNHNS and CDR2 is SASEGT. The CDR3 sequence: CASSGDRGYQPQHF. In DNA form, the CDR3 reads TGTGCCAGCAGTGGGGACAGGGGTTACCAGCCCCAGCATTTT.

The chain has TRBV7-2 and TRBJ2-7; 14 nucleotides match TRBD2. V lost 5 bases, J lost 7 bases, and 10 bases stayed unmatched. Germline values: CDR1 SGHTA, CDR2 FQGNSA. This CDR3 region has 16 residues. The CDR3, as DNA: TGTGCCAGCAGCACCGGACTAGCGGGAGGTCAGCGAGAGCAGTACTTC. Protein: CASSTGLAGGQREQYF. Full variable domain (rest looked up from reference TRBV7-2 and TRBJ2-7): GAGVSQSPSNKVTEKGKDVELRCDPISGHTALYWYRQSLGQGLEFLIYFQGNSAPDKSGLPSDRFSAERTGGSVSTLTIQRTQQEDSAVYLCASSTGLAGGQREQYFGPGTRLTVT.

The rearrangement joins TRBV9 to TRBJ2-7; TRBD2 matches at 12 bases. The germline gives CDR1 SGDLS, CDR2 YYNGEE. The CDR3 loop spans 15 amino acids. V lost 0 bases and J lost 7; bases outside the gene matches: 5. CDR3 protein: CASSVELAGGAEQYF. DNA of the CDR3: TGTGCCAGCAGCGTAGAGCTAGCGGGAGGGGCGGAGCAGTACTTC.

The CDR3 sequence is CASSPTGGEISEAFF. The DNA for the CDR3 is TGCGCCAGCAGCCCTACCGGGGGGGAAATCTCTGAAGCTTTCTTT. The gene calls are TRBV5-1 and TRBJ1-1, with D tentatively TRBD1 (5 bases). V lost 4 bases and J 6 bases, leaving 19 bases between the germline ends. Germline V gives CDR1 SGHRS, CDR2 YFSETQ. This CDR3 has 15 amino acids.

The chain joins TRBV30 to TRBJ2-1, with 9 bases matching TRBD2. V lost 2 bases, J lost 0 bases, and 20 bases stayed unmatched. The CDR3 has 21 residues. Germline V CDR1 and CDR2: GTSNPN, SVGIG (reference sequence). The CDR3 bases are TGTGCCTGGAGTTCAATGGGCGGGAGGGCCGAGGGACGGAGCTCCTACAATGAGCAGTTCTTC. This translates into CAWSSMGGRAEGRSSYNEQFF.

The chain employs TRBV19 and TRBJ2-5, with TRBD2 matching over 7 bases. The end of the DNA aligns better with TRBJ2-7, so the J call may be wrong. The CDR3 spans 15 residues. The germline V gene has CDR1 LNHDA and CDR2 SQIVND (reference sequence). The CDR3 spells CASSMGGNPGYEQYF. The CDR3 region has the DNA TGTGCCAGTAGTATGGGAGGGAATCCCGGTTACGAGCAGTACTTC.

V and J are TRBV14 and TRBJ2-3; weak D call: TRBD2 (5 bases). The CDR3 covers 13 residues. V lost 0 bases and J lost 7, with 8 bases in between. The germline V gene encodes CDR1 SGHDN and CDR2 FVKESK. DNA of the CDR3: TGTGCCAGCAGCCAAGATGGACTTCATACGCAGTATTTT. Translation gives CASSQDGLHTQYF.

The CDR3 loop is CASSQAVGDTYNSPLHF. The CDR3 bases are TGCGCCAGCAGCCAAGCTGTGGGAGACACCTATAATTCACCCCTCCACTTT. The chain is built from TRBV4-1 and TRBJ1-6; D gene ambiguous. V lost 1 base to trimming and J lost 2 bases, with 12 bases between them. Germline V lookup: CDR1 MGHRA, CDR2 YSYEKL. This CDR3 spans 17 amino acids.

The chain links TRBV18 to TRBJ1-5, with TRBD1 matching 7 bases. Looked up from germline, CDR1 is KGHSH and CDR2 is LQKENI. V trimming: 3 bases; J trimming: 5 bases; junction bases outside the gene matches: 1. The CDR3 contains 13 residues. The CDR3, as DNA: TGTGCCAGCTCACCTGGACAGGATCAGCCCCAGCATTTT. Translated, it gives CASSPGQDQPQHF.

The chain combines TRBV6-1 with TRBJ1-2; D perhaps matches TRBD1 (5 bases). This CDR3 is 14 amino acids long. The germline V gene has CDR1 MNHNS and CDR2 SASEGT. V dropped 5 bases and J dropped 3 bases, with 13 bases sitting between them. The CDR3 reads CASSLQGEDYGYTF. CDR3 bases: TGTGCCAGCAGTTTACAAGGGGAGGACTATGGCTACACCTTC.